Sequencing of this T cell receptor (beta chain) was carried out in a study of regulatory T cells in long-lasting Graves disease. Both iRepertoire HTBI primers and Arm-PCR of CDR3 regions were used to build the TCR beta libraries. TCRdb re-analysed the multiplex PCR reads in MiXCR, keeping a single row per CDR3 protein. The repertoire includes hundreds of thousands of distinct CDR3 sequences, approximately 13% of them detected once, and approximately 9.3% sits in the top ten. The time point: newly diagnosed GD, antithyroid drugs for less than 3 months. PBMC RNA was the source of the TCR library. There are many counts of this clonotype. The sample was also reused in another study, on T cells in Graves' hyperthyroidism and ophthalmopathy.

Sequencing was performed on peripheral blood mononuclear cells (PBMCs), taken at new diagnosis, from a patient treated with antithyroid drugs. This receptor was obtained from a man aged 25-45 years with Graves disease.

The CDR3 nucleotides are TGTGCCAGCTCGCCAGTTTATGGCTACACCTTC. Encoded protein: CASSPVYGYTF. The chain uses TRBV2 and TRBJ1-2; D unclear. Between the trimmed V and J ends, which lost 8 bases and 5 bases, there was a span of 9 bases. CDR3 length: 11 residues. Germline CDR1 reads SNHLY; CDR2 reads FYNNEI.